This T cell receptor beta chain was recorded in a study of CD8+ T cells in alopecia areata. Across the study: The drug, tofacitinib, lasted 6 to 18 months, followed by 6 months off drug.

This clone was seen a handful of times. The antigen is undetermined. CDR1 and CDR2 (germline): MDHEN, SYDVKM. With 6 bases clipped from V and 0 bases from J, the junction kept 4 bases outside the gene matches. The length of the CDR3 is 14 residues. The sequencing template was cDNA reverse transcribed from extracted RNA. Repertoires were generated with immunoSEQ multiplex PCR, while TCRdb's copy carries only in-frame clones and drops some. The sample has 150,000 to 250,000 clones, about three fifths seen once. Treatment in this sample: oral pan-JAK inhibitor, 5-10 mg twice daily. Lesional scalp tissue (obtained by punch biopsy) and peripheral blood were collected from alopecia areata patients. Whole-study findings and limits: The study found tofacitinib significantly decreased scalp clonality and expanded CD8+ clones among the top 100. Lesional tissue from the scalp (especially in alopecia totalis/universalis) showed higher clonality than normal scalp.

This TCR came from a human donor with alopecia areata. The chain combines TRBV28 with TRBJ2-5; 7 bases agree with TRBD1. This specimen was CD4+ T cells sorted from blood, taken at week 4, from a patient treated with tofacitinib. Here the CDR3 reads CASRLTGYQETQYF. DNA for the CDR3: TGTGCCAGCAGGTTGACAGGGTACCAAGAGACCCAGTACTTC.